Following are 18 T cell receptor beta chains from one sample sequenced in a study of cytomegalovirus exposure and HLA in healthy donors. The PCR used 60 Vbeta and 13 Jbeta primers. Only in-frame clones appear in the TCRdb table, and some are missing; sequencing was by immunoSEQ multiplex PCR. The top ten hold 3% to 4.5% of the sample, which has approximately 110,000 clones, about four fifths seen once. Input material: PBMCs. The receptor source for this set is a man aged 35 to 55 in good health and CMV-seronegative.

This clone was seen more than once but under ten times. Other nucleotide sequences from this sample produce the same CDR3. The chain recombines TRBV6-1 with TRBJ1-2, with D possibly matching TRBD1 (6 bases). Germline CDR1 is MNHNS and CDR2 is SASEGT. The length of the CDR3 is 13 residues. V was clipped by 6 bases and J by 4 bases, with 12 bases between them. For the CDR3, the DNA is TGTGCCAGCAGCCCCGGGGGGCCCTATGGCTACACCTTC. It is translated as CASSPGGPYGYTF.

This sequence joins TRBV7-2 and TRBJ2-5; possible D gene TRBD2, 6 bases. The CDR3 has 14 amino acids. CDR1 and CDR2 from the germline V gene are SGHTA and FQGNSA. Trimming took off 4 bases at V and 4 bases at J, with 13 bases between the two ends. The CDR3 sequence is CASSSRRDGETQYF. In DNA form, the CDR3 reads TGTGCCAGCAGCTCCCGGAGGGACGGAGAGACCCAGTACTTC. Looking up the rest from reference TRBV7-2 and TRBJ2-5 gives the full variable domain: GAGVSQSPSNKVTEKGKDVELRCDPISGHTALYWYRQSLGQGLEFLIYFQGNSAPDKSGLPSDRFSAERTGGSVSTLTIQRTQQEDSAVYLCASSSRRDGETQYFGPGTRLLVL.

The chain is built from TRBV9 and TRBJ2-3; no clear D. The CDR3 has 15 amino acids. V was clipped by 1 base and J by 0 bases, with 9 bases between them. Germline CDR1 is SGDLS and CDR2 is YYNGEE. CDR3 region: CASSVSFSSTDTQYF. In DNA, the CDR3 is TGTGCCAGCAGCGTATCTTTTTCTAGCACAGATACGCAGTATTTT. The entire variable domain, with the rest obtained from reference TRBV9 and TRBJ2-3, is as follows: DSGVTQTPKHLITATGQRVTLRCSPRSGDLSVYWYQQSLDQGLQFLIQYYNGEERAKGNILERFSAQQFPDLHSELNLSSLELGDSALYFCASSVSFSSTDTQYFGPGTRLTVL.

V gene TRBV5-4 combines with J gene TRBJ2-1, with unresolved D. CDR1 SGHNT and CDR2 YYREEE come from the germline V gene (reference sequence). The length of the CDR3 is 12 residues. Trimming stripped 0 bases from V and 10 bases from J, with 8 bases between. The CDR3 DNA reads as TGTGCCAGCAGCTTGGAGAGGCGCGAGCAGTTCTTC. Amino acids: CASSLERREQFF.

The count of this clone is one. V and J are TRBV10-1 and TRBJ1-2, with 9 bases identical to TRBD1. V gave up 8 bases and J gave up 0 bases; unmatched junction bases: 13. Germline CDR1 WNHNN, CDR2 SYGVQD (reference sequence). There are 17 residues in the CDR3. CDR3 protein: CASSVRDRVEANYGYTF. The CDR3 DNA reads TGCGCCAGCTCAGTAAGGGACAGGGTTGAAGCTAACTATGGCTACACCTTC.

The chain combines TRBV28 with TRBJ2-5; unclear D gene. Germline values: CDR1 MDHEN, CDR2 SYDVKM. The CDR3 is 11 residues long. V was pared by 6 bases and J by 4 bases, with 6 bases between. In DNA form, the CDR3 reads TGTGCCAGCAGCGCCGGAGAGACCCAGTACTTC. Amino acids: CASSAGETQYF.

The chain has TRBV7-8 and TRBJ2-2, with D unresolved. Germline V gene data show CDR1 as SGHVS and CDR2 as FQNEAQ. CDR3 length: 16 amino acids. V lost 2 bases, J lost 7 bases, and 17 bases lay in between. The CDR3, as DNA: TGTGCCAGCAGCTTAATCGATACAATTGTTGGCGGGGAGCTGTTTTTT. Protein product: CASSLIDTIVGGELFF.

The chain links TRBV5-4 to TRBJ2-7; 8 nucleotides line up with TRBD1. V trimming: 4 bases; J trimming: 4 bases; junction bases outside the gene matches: 10. This CDR3 comprises 15 residues. The germline gives CDR1 SGHNT, CDR2 YYREEE (reference sequence). As DNA, the CDR3 is TGTGCCAGCAGCAATCCAGGGGGCGCGGTATACGAGCAGTACTTC. It translates to CASSNPGGAVYEQYF.

V and J are TRBV7-9 and TRBJ2-5; 7 bases fit TRBD1. Germline V gene data show CDR1 as SEHNR and CDR2 as FQNEAQ (reference sequence). Trimming took 8 bases from V and 4 from J; bases not matched to a gene: 10. The CDR3 is 14 amino acids. The CDR3 DNA follows: TGTGCCAGCGACAAGGGGGCGACATTAGAGACCCAGTACTTC. This translates into CASDKGATLETQYF.

This clone was counted between two and nine times. The CDR3 loop reads CASSPGHTKITGELFF. CDR3 coding DNA: TGTGCCAGCAGCCCGGGACATACAAAGATCACCGGGGAGCTGTTTTTT. The chain links TRBV5-4 to TRBJ2-2, with D tentatively TRBD1 (6 bases). V was pared by 4 bases and J by 4 bases, with 17 bases between. This CDR3 comprises 16 residues. Germline-derived CDR1 and CDR2 are SGHNT and YYREEE (reference sequence).

This clone has a single count. V and J are TRBV6-6 and TRBJ1-2; 9 nucleotides align to TRBD1. Germline lookup yields CDR1 MNHNY and CDR2 SVGAGI (reference sequence). J lost 6 bases, V lost 7 bases, and 3 bases had no gene match. CDR3 length: 12 amino acids. In DNA form, the CDR3 reads TGTGCCAGCATCCGGGACAGGGATGGCTACACCTTC. It is translated as CASIRDRDGYTF.

This chain links TRBV28 with TRBJ2-5, with TRBD1 as a possible D gene (5 bases). The germline V gene has CDR1 MDHEN and CDR2 SYDVKM. CDR3 length: 14 residues. Trimming took off 7 bases at V and 2 bases at J, with 14 bases between the two ends. CDR3 loop: CASIPQAAQETQYF. CDR3 nucleotides: TGTGCCAGCATCCCACAGGCGGCTCAAGAGACCCAGTACTTC.

The chain recombines TRBV25-1 with TRBJ1-5, with 12 bases that match TRBD1. In germline, CDR1 is MGHDK, CDR2 SYGVNS. The CDR3 has 15 residues. With V trimmed by 6 bases and J by 2 bases, 2 bases remained unmatched. The CDR3 sequence is CASRGTGGRNQPQHF. The CDR3 DNA follows: TGTGCCAGCAGAGGGACAGGGGGCCGCAATCAGCCCCAGCATTTT.

The chain joins TRBV27 to TRBJ2-3; TRBD1 matches 7 bases. After removal of 5 bases from V and 0 bases from J, the junction contained 8 bases not matched to a gene. Germline CDR1 is MNHEY and CDR2 is SMNVEV (reference sequence). The CDR3 covers 16 residues. This CDR3 is CASSPRTGSSTDTQYF. The CDR3 DNA sequence: TGTGCCAGCAGTCCGCGGACAGGTTCTAGCACAGATACGCAGTATTTT.

The chain recombines TRBV11-3 with TRBJ2-3, with D perhaps TRBD1 (6 bases). This CDR3 has 14 amino acids. In germline, CDR1 is SGHNT, CDR2 YENEEA. Trimming stripped 5 bases from V and 1 base from J, with 10 bases between. The CDR3 reads CASSLGHGTDTQYF. CDR3 DNA sequence: TGTGCCAGCAGCCTGGGACACGGCACAGATACGCAGTATTTT.

The genes are TRBV5-1 and TRBJ2-1, with 8 bases lining up with TRBD2. The CDR3 is made up of 11 amino acids. Germline loops: CDR1 SGHRS, CDR2 YFSETQ. V lost 2 bases and J lost 13; bases outside the gene matches: 2. CDR3 sequence reads: CASSLAGDQFF. Written as DNA, the CDR3 is TGCGCCAGCAGCTTAGCGGGGGACCAGTTCTTC.

V gene TRBV6-5 combines with J gene TRBJ2-7; D gene ambiguous. The ends were cut back, 6 bases at V and 2 bases at J, with 14 bases in the middle. The CDR3 loop spans 14 amino acids. The V gene's germline CDR1 is MNHEY and CDR2 SVGAGI. CDR3 nucleotide sequence: TGTGCCAGCAGCCGTTGGAGCCTCCCCTACGAGCAGTACTTC. Translation: CASSRWSLPYEQYF.

This chain joins TRBV9 and TRBJ2-1; tentatively, D is TRBD2 (5 bases). CDR3 length: 12 residues. With 3 bases removed from V and 7 bases from J, the gap between germline ends came to 8 bases. The V gene's germline CDR1 is SGDLS and CDR2 YYNGEE. As DNA, the CDR3 is TGTGCCAGCAGCGGAGCGGCTAATGAGCAGTTCTTC. As protein: CASSGAANEQFF.